The 14 T cell receptor beta chains presented below share a single source sample, sequenced in a study of blood T cell repertoires in COVID-19. Only in-frame clones appear in the TCRdb table, and some are missing; sequencing was by immunoSEQ multiplex PCR. This table holds fewer than 300,000 clones, 82% found once. Sequencing input: peripheral blood. Every receptor here comes from a woman under 30 with acute or convalescent COVID-19.

This chain uses TRBV29-1 with TRBJ2-7, with D possibly matching TRBD1 (5 bases). Germline CDR1 and CDR2: SQVTM and ANQGSEA. This CDR3 is built from 12 residues. V was cut by 4 bases and J by 2 bases, with 9 bases left in between. In DNA form, the CDR3 reads TGCAGCGTTGCGGCAGGGCCCTACGAGCAGTACTTC. As protein: CSVAAGPYEQYF.

The J gene is TRBJ1-2, the V gene TRBV12-3 or TRBV12-4; no clear D. The V end lost 4 bases, the J end lost 2 bases, and 8 bases lay between the germline ends. This CDR3 is 13 amino acids long. CDR3 nucleotide sequence: TGTGCCAGCAGTTCCGACAACAACTATGGCTACACCTTC. Translating gives CASSSDNNYGYTF.

V and J are TRBV5-1 and TRBJ2-7; D might be TRBD1 (6 bases). V was shortened by 7 bases and J by 0 bases, with 11 bases between the two germline ends. There are 13 residues in the CDR3. Germline V gene data show CDR1 as SGHRS and CDR2 as YFSETQ. The CDR3 DNA follows: TGCGCCAGCGGGTGGGACAACTCCTACGAGCAGTACTTC. This sequence encodes CASGWDNSYEQYF.

The genes are TRBV2 and TRBJ2-3, with 8 bases fitting TRBD1. The ends lost 0 bases at V and 11 bases at J; junction bases unmatched: 7. The CDR3 totals 14 residues. Germline V gene sequence: CDR1 SNHLY, CDR2 FYNNEI. The CDR3 sequence is CASSEAATGEKQYF. CDR3 sequence (DNA): TGTGCCAGCAGTGAAGCAGCGACAGGGGAGAAGCAGTATTTT. Supplemented by reference TRBV2 and TRBJ2-3, the full variable domain reads EPEVTQTPSHQVTQMGQEVILRCVPISNHLYFYWYRQILGQKVEFLVSFYNNEISEKSEIFDDQFSVERPDGSNFTLKIRSTKLEDSAMYFCASSEAATGEKQYFGPGTRLTVL.

CDR3 DNA: TGTGCCAGCAGCGTAGACGGGAATGAGCAGTTCTTC. This translates into CASSVDGNEQFF. J is TRBJ2-1 and V is TRBV9; the D is unclear. From germline, CDR1 is SGDLS and CDR2 YYNGEE. This CDR3 has 12 residues. Trimming took off 0 bases at V and 7 bases at J, with 5 bases between the two ends. Supplemented by reference TRBV9 and TRBJ2-1, the full variable domain reads DSGVTQTPKHLITATGQRVTLRCSPRSGDLSVYWYQQSLDQGLQFLIQYYNGEERAKGNILERFSAQQFPDLHSELNLSSLELGDSALYFCASSVDGNEQFFGPGTRLTVL.

CDR3 sequence reads: CASSQDLGYYGYTF. The CDR3 DNA reads TGCGCCAGCAGCCAAGATCTAGGATACTATGGCTACACCTTC. The V gene is TRBV4-1, the J gene TRBJ1-2; D unclear. In germline, CDR1 is MGHRA, CDR2 YSYEKL. The CDR3 runs to 14 residues. V dropped 0 bases and J dropped 3 bases, with 8 bases sitting between them.

The CDR3 DNA sequence: TGCGCCAGCAGCCAGGAGCTTTATGATACGCAGTATTTT. Residues: CASSQELYDTQYF. The rearrangement links TRBV4-3 to TRBJ2-3, with D uncertain. Germline V gene data show CDR1 as LGHNA and CDR2 as YSLEER. This CDR3 has 13 amino acids. V gave up 3 bases and J gave up 6 bases, with 10 bases separating them.

The J gene is TRBJ1-5, the V gene TRBV6-2 or TRBV6-3; D uncertain. CDR1 is MNHEY and CDR2 is SVGEGT in the germline V gene. The V end was cut by 4 bases, the J end by 7 bases, with 17 bases between. This CDR3 is 15 amino acids long. The DNA for the CDR3 is TGTGCCAGCAGTTCGTACGGACTCTTCGGACAGCCCCAGCATTTT. It encodes CASSSYGLFGQPQHF.

The rearrangement links TRBV7-9 to TRBJ2-6, with D possibly being TRBD2 (8 bases). This CDR3 is built from 17 residues. Trimming cost V 5 bases and J 3 bases, with 17 bases left between them. Per germline, CDR1 SEHNR and CDR2 FQNEAQ (reference sequence). CDR3 sequence reads: CASSGTRQGDGANVLTF. In DNA form, the CDR3 reads TGTGCCAGCAGCGGGACTAGACAGGGTGATGGGGCCAACGTCCTGACTTTC.

This chain connects TRBV9 to TRBJ1-1; D is uncertain. Germline V gene data show CDR1 as SGDLS and CDR2 as YYNGEE. V was clipped by 0 bases and J by 0 bases, with 6 bases between them. This CDR3 comprises 14 residues. The CDR3 sequence is CASSVAMVNTEAFF. The DNA of the CDR3 is TGTGCCAGCAGCGTAGCTATGGTGAACACTGAAGCTTTCTTT.

In the case of this clone: Mismatch with germline at one junction end may stem from a read error. V and J are TRBV7-7 and TRBJ1-3; tentative D call: TRBD1 (6 bases). The CDR3 covers 13 residues. CDR1 SSHAT and CDR2 FNYEAQ come from the germline V gene (reference sequence). The CDR3 DNA is TGTGCTAGCAGCTCGGGACAAGGAAACACCATATATTTT. Its protein product is CASSSGQGNTIYF.

This rearrangement joins TRBV18 to TRBJ2-5; TRBD1 might be the D (6 bases). This CDR3 contains 16 residues. Germline CDR1 and CDR2: KGHSH and LQKENI. V lost 0 bases and J lost 1, with 12 bases in between. This CDR3 is CASSPPMTGRQETQYF. The CDR3, as DNA: TGTGCCAGCTCACCACCTATGACAGGACGCCAAGAGACCCAGTACTTC.

The chain uses TRBV5-8 and TRBJ2-3; D ambiguous. CDR1 SGHTS and CDR2 YDEGEE come from the germline V gene. V lost 2 bases, J lost 6 bases, and 4 bases lay in between. This CDR3 spans 11 amino acids. The CDR3 protein is CASSFRDTQYF. In nucleotides, the CDR3 is TGTGCCAGCAGCTTCCGTGATACGCAGTATTTT.

The chain is built from TRBV25-1 and TRBJ1-6; no definite D call. Germline values: CDR1 MGHDK, CDR2 SYGVNS. This CDR3 region has 15 residues. Trimming removed 5 bases at V and 7 bases at J, with 15 bases between. The CDR3 loop is CASSSPGVGNSPLHF. The CDR3 nucleotides are TGTGCCAGCAGTTCGCCCGGGGTCGGGAATTCACCCCTCCACTTT.